These 22 T cell receptor beta chains were sequenced from one sample in a study of T cells in Graves' hyperthyroidism and ophthalmopathy. TCR beta CDR3 sequences were amplified from RNA transcripts. First-round RT-PCR of the TCR CDR3 relied on the HTBI primer set. TCRdb reprocessed the multiplex PCR reads via MiXCR and lists one record per CDR3 protein. The table records more than 500,000 distinct CDR3 sequences, approximately 16% of them present only once. The sequenced material came from blood. Receptors originate from a woman aged 25 to 39 with Graves' ophthalmopathy.

This clonotype was counted many times. The V gene is TRBV7-2, the J gene TRBJ1-2; no definite D call. Germline V gene sequence: CDR1 SGHTA, CDR2 FQGNSA. V was shortened by 2 bases and J by 6 bases, with 7 bases between the two germline ends. The CDR3 is 12 residues long. CDR3 in DNA: TGTGCCAGCAGCTTATTCTCCGATGGCTACACCTTC. Its translation: CASSLFSDGYTF. The full variable domain, completed using reference TRBV7-2 and TRBJ1-2, is GAGVSQSPSNKVTEKGKDVELRCDPISGHTALYWYRQSLGQGLEFLIYFQGNSAPDKSGLPSDRFSAERTGGSVSTLTIQRTQQEDSAVYLCASSLFSDGYTFGSGTRLTVV.

This clonotype has a count of ten or more. This chain joins TRBV6-2 or TRBV6-3 and TRBJ2-1, with D hard to call. The CDR3 consists of 15 residues. The germline gives CDR1 MNHEY, CDR2 SVGEGT. The ends were cut back, 5 bases at V and 6 bases at J, with 17 bases in the middle. CDR3 region: CASSPWGSPSNEQFF. For the CDR3, the DNA is TGTGCCAGCAGTCCGTGGGGTAGCCCGAGCAATGAGCAGTTCTTC.

This chain uses TRBV2 with TRBJ2-5, with 11 bases lining up with TRBD2. This CDR3 comprises 14 residues. Trimming took 8 bases from V and 8 from J; bases not matched to a gene: 10. The germline V gene encodes CDR1 SNHLY and CDR2 FYNNEI. Here the CDR3 DNA reads TGTGCCAGCGTGGGACTAGCGGCATCCTCCACCCAGTACTTC. This translates into CASVGLAASSTQYF.

This clonotype was recorded at least ten times. The V and J genes are TRBV7-9 and TRBJ1-1, with no clear D. The CDR3 runs to 13 residues. CDR1 is SEHNR, CDR2 FQNEAQ, per germline (reference sequence). Trimming took 5 bases from V and 1 from J, leaving 8 bases between them. CDR3 sequence: CASSPGANTEAFF. The CDR3, as DNA: TGTGCCAGCAGCCCAGGAGCGAACACTGAAGCTTTCTTT.

The genes are TRBV7-8 and TRBJ2-2; D call uncertain. The CDR3 is made up of 15 amino acids. CDR1 SGHVS and CDR2 FQNEAQ come from the germline V gene. The germline V and J ends were trimmed by 3 bases and 3 bases, with 11 bases remaining between them. Written as DNA, the CDR3 is TGTGCCAGCAGCTTTGTGCGGAGCGACACCGGGGAGCTGTTTTTT. Translated, it gives CASSFVRSDTGELFF.

This clonotype was detected ten times or more. The chain joins TRBV18 to TRBJ2-7, with a tentative D call TRBD1 (5 bases). In germline, CDR1 is KGHSH, CDR2 LQKENI. V shed 4 bases and J shed 3 bases, with 16 bases lying between them. The length of the CDR3 is 15 residues. CDR3 protein: CASSLQDRDDYEQYF. The CDR3 nucleotides read TGTGCCAGCTCACTCCAAGACAGAGATGACTACGAGCAGTACTTC.

This clonotype appeared a single time. The rearrangement joins TRBV5-1 to TRBJ2-3; 8 bases are shared with TRBD2. This CDR3 contains 16 residues. J lost 10 bases, V lost 0 bases, and 13 bases had no gene match. CDR1 and CDR2 from the germline V gene are SGHRS and YFSETQ. CDR3 in amino acids: CASSLVGAPGLEAQYF. The CDR3 coding sequence is TGCGCCAGCAGCTTGGTTGGGGCTCCGGGACTAGAAGCGCAGTATTTT.

This clonotype was seen a handful of times. The chain combines TRBV5-1 with TRBJ2-2; TRBD2 agrees at 9 bases. V shed 2 bases and J 0 bases; nucleotides not matched to a gene: 2. This CDR3 region has 16 residues. The germline gives CDR1 SGHRS, CDR2 YFSETQ. DNA of the CDR3: TGCGCCAGCAGCTTCCTAGCGGGGTCGAACACCGGGGAGCTGTTTTTT. Amino acids: CASSFLAGSNTGELFF.

The chain has TRBV6-1 and TRBJ2-7; D unresolved. The ends were cut back, 5 bases at V and 3 bases at J, with 14 bases in the middle. The CDR3 consists of 14 residues. The germline V gene has CDR1 MNHNS and CDR2 SASEGT. The CDR3 region has the DNA TGTGCCAGCAGTTTACATTGGTTGGACTACGAGCAGTACTTC. It specifies CASSLHWLDYEQYF.

This clonotype was detected ten times or more. The chain combines TRBV27 with TRBJ2-7; possible D gene TRBD1, 5 bases. Germline V gene data show CDR1 as MNHEY and CDR2 as SMNVEV (reference sequence). The CDR3 runs 13 residues. Trimming took 2 bases from V and 4 from J, leaving 9 bases between them. CDR3 sequence: CASSLQGEYEQYF. The CDR3 coding sequence is TGTGCCAGCAGTTTACAAGGGGAATACGAGCAGTACTTC.

This clonotype was detected many times. The chain links TRBV29-1 to TRBJ2-3; D is perhaps TRBD1 or TRBD2 (5 bases each). The V gene's germline CDR1 is SQVTM and CDR2 ANQGSEA. The V and J ends lost 5 bases and 0 bases respectively, with 15 bases between them. This CDR3 contains 15 residues. The CDR3 spells CSVIPQGASTDTQYF. CDR3 bases: TGCAGCGTTATACCCCAGGGAGCTAGCACAGATACGCAGTATTTT.

The rearrangement links TRBV7-2 to TRBJ2-7; 9 bases map to TRBD2. With 1 base clipped from V and 5 bases from J, the junction kept 3 bases outside the gene matches. From germline, CDR1 is SGHTA and CDR2 FQGNSA. The CDR3 sequence is 14 residues long. In DNA form, the CDR3 reads TGTGCCAGCAGCTTAGGGACTAGCGTTAACGAGCAGTACTTC. This encodes CASSLGTSVNEQYF.

The V gene is TRBV7-9, the J gene TRBJ1-5; D possibly corresponds to TRBD1 (6 bases). The CDR3 extends over 14 amino acids. The germline V and J ends were trimmed by 6 bases and 1 base, with 10 bases remaining between them. Germline CDR1 reads SEHNR; CDR2 reads FQNEAQ (reference sequence). The CDR3 bases are TGTGCCAGCAGGAAAGGGGGGAGCAATCAGCCCCAGCATTTT. This sequence encodes CASRKGGSNQPQHF.

This clonotype turned up a few times. The chain uses TRBV27 and TRBJ2-3, with TRBD2 matching 9 bases. The V gene end was trimmed by 6 bases and the J gene end by 5 bases; junction bases not matched to a gene: 6. The CDR3 is 14 residues long. CDR1 and CDR2 from the germline V gene are MNHEY and SMNVEV (reference sequence). This CDR3 is CASSPGLAIDTQYF. The DNA of the CDR3 is TGTGCCAGCAGCCCGGGACTAGCAATAGATACGCAGTATTTT.

This clonotype was detected ten times or more. The rearrangement links TRBV5-1 to TRBJ2-1, with D uncertain. CDR3 length: 14 amino acids. Trimming removed 0 bases at V and 3 bases at J, with 7 bases between. Per germline, CDR1 SGHRS and CDR2 YFSETQ. CDR3 coding DNA: TGCGCCAGCAGCTTGGCGTTAAACTACAATGAGCAGTTCTTC. This translates into CASSLALNYNEQFF.

The gene calls are TRBV19 and TRBJ2-7; D possibly corresponds to TRBD1 (6 bases). This CDR3 region has 15 residues. Germline CDR1 reads LNHDA; CDR2 reads SQIVND (reference sequence). Trimming stripped 1 base from V and 2 bases from J, with 12 bases between. The CDR3 DNA reads as TGTGCCAGTAGTATAGCCGGGACAAGTACCTACGAGCAGTACTTC. Amino acid sequence: CASSIAGTSTYEQYF.

The table lists this clonotype with a few counts. The chain links TRBV6-2 or TRBV6-3 to TRBJ2-3, with D perhaps TRBD1 (5 bases). CDR1 and CDR2 from the germline V gene are MNHEY and SVGEGT. CDR3 size: 13 residues. The V gene lost 5 bases and the J gene lost 6 bases, with 12 bases spanning the gap. The DNA of the CDR3 is TGTGCCAGCAGTGAACCAAACAGGGATACGCAGTATTTT. Its translation is CASSEPNRDTQYF.

At least ten counts were recorded for this clonotype. The rearrangement links TRBV28 to TRBJ1-2; D gene uncertain. The CDR3 covers 13 residues. Trimming left V 5 bases short and J 4 bases short, with 11 bases between. Germline V gene data show CDR1 as MDHEN and CDR2 as SYDVKM. CDR3 in DNA: TGTGCCAGCAGTCCCGACGGCATCTATGGCTACACCTTC. Protein product: CASSPDGIYGYTF.

This rearrangement joins TRBV5-1 to TRBJ2-3; 8 bases match TRBD2. Trimming removed 4 bases from V and 5 bases from J; junction bases left unmatched: 12. CDR1 and CDR2 (germline): SGHRS, YFSETQ. The CDR3 is made up of 16 amino acids. The CDR3 sequence: CASSGGTRRYLDTQYF. The CDR3, as DNA: TGCGCCAGCAGCGGTGGGACTAGGAGGTATCTAGATACGCAGTATTTT. Full variable domain (rest looked up from reference TRBV5-1 and TRBJ2-3): KAGVTQTPRYLIKTRGQQVTLSCSPISGHRSVSWYQQTPGQGLQFLFEYFSETQRNKGNFPGRFSGRQFSNSRSEMNVSTLELGDSALYLCASSGGTRRYLDTQYFGPGTRLTVL.

This clonotype was picked up one time. V and J are TRBV6-1 and TRBJ1-6; tentative D call: TRBD1 (5 bases). V was cut by 8 bases and J by 9 bases, with 11 bases left in between. The germline V gene has CDR1 MNHNS and CDR2 SASEGT. CDR3 length: 12 residues. This chain's CDR3 is CASATGFSPLHF. The CDR3 DNA is TGTGCCAGCGCCACAGGTTTTTCACCCCTCCACTTT.

In its sample, this clonotype was seen many times. The chain couples TRBV20-1 to TRBJ1-3; perhaps TRBD1 as D (5 bases). Germline assignment: CDR1 DFQATT and CDR2 SNEGSKA (reference sequence). With 5 bases removed from V and 0 bases from J, the gap between germline ends came to 20 bases. There are 17 residues in the CDR3. CDR3 sequence: CSAPNPNTGFSGNTIYF. Here the CDR3 DNA reads TGCAGTGCTCCGAACCCGAATACAGGTTTCTCTGGAAACACCATATATTTT.

CDR3 sequence (DNA): TGCGCCAGCAGCTTGGCTGAACTGGCGGGAGAGAAAACCTACGAGCAGTACTTC. It translates to CASSLAELAGEKTYEQYF. This chain uses TRBV5-1 with TRBJ2-7; 7 bases are a match to TRBD2. The CDR3 extends over 18 amino acids. Germline CDR1 SGHRS, CDR2 YFSETQ. J lost 2 bases, V lost 0 bases, and 14 bases had no gene match.